The entry below gives a single T cell receptor (beta chain) sequence along with its context. No antigen is known for it. These data belong to a study of shared clonotypes between healthy human individuals. At the level of the study: Researchers assigned three CD4 naive, three CD4 memory, two CD8 naive and one CD8 memory plate to each donor. The study, taken as a whole, reports: Limited genetic and exposure-history diversity came from having few donors. Clonotype sharing across four donors was observed for around 4.5% of naive CD4 clonotypes. Against clonotypes common to all four donors, non-shared ones had lower generation probabilities.

Naive CD8 populations comprised CD45RO-negative cells positively selected for CCR7, excluding terminally differentiated effector memory CD45RA+ cells. Clones were sequenced by immunoSEQ multiplex PCR, and TCRdb holds only the in-frame ones, with some missing. The repertoire has approximately 810,000 clones, approximately 92% of them found once; the top ten carry more than 20%. The sequence came from a man aged 30 to 39 in good health. The material sequenced was naive CD8+ T cells sorted from blood.

CDR3 nucleotides: TGCGCCAGCAGCCAAGGGGTTAGCGGTTTCTACGAGCAGTACTTC. Protein product: CASSQGVSGFYEQYF. The J gene is TRBJ2-7, the V gene TRBV4-1; D perhaps matches TRBD2 (6 bases). Germline CDR1 is MGHRA and CDR2 is YSYEKL. V was trimmed by 1 base and J by 3 bases, leaving 13 bases between them. The CDR3 runs 15 residues.